The 8 T cell receptor beta chains reported below all come from one sample, sequenced in a study of T cell changes during pregnancy in multiple sclerosis (dated 2019 in TCRdb). The library was built by means of the immunoSEQ multiplex PCR assay. The table comes from immuneACCESS by way of TCRdb, which keeps in-frame sequences with V and J called. Part of the clones is missing from these tables; in studies checked, under half for an unresolved V gene and the rest for unknown reasons. The sample table holds 90,000 to 100,000 clones, of which 92% were seen once. 1.5% of the sample comes from the top ten. This specimen consisted of peripheral blood, obtained in the first trimester of pregnancy. Receptors originate from a female donor with multiple sclerosis, enrolled in a pregnancy study.

This rearrangement joins TRBV7-6 to TRBJ1-1; D perhaps matches TRBD1 (5 bases). The ends were cut back, 5 bases at V and 0 bases at J, with 13 bases in the middle. The V gene's germline CDR1 is SGHVS and CDR2 FNYEAQ. The CDR3 extends over 15 amino acids. The CDR3 DNA reads as TGTGCCAGCAGCCCCAGGGCAGCCTTGAACACTGAAGCTTTCTTT. It yields the protein CASSPRAALNTEAFF.

The chain has TRBV5-1 and TRBJ1-4, with no clear D. CDR1 and CDR2 (germline): SGHRS, YFSETQ. With 3 bases removed from V and 0 bases from J, the gap between germline ends came to 9 bases. CDR3 size: 15 residues. The CDR3 loop reads CASSWGGSTNEKLFF. DNA of the CDR3: TGCGCCAGCAGCTGGGGAGGTTCAACTAATGAAAAACTGTTTTTT.

V gene TRBV29-1 combines with J gene TRBJ1-3; D remains unclear. This CDR3 region has 14 residues. From germline, CDR1 is SQVTM and CDR2 ANQGSEA. V dropped 4 bases and J dropped 2 bases, with 12 bases sitting between them. The CDR3 spells CSVGKGRTGNTIYF. The CDR3, as DNA: TGCAGCGTTGGCAAAGGGAGGACTGGAAACACCATATATTTT.

The chain links TRBV6-1 to TRBJ2-7; a weak D match, TRBD1 (5 bases). V lost 7 bases to trimming and J lost 3 bases, with 16 bases between them. Germline values: CDR1 MNHNS, CDR2 SASEGT. The CDR3 contains 14 residues. CDR3 residues: CASTPGRVVYEQYF. The CDR3 region has the DNA TGTGCCAGCACCCCCGGCAGGGTCGTCTACGAGCAGTACTTC.

CDR3 in DNA: TGTGCCAGCAGTTTAGGACAGGGGGCGCGCTACACCTTC. This translates into CASSLGQGARYTF. The V gene is TRBV27, the J gene TRBJ1-2; 11 bases are a match to TRBD1. The V gene end was trimmed by 2 bases and the J gene end by 9 bases; junction bases not matched to a gene: 2. There are 13 residues in the CDR3. Germline V gene sequence: CDR1 MNHEY, CDR2 SMNVEV (reference sequence).

The rearrangement joins TRBV11-1 to TRBJ2-2; 7 nucleotides align to TRBD1. The germline gives CDR1 SGHAT, CDR2 FQDESV (reference sequence). V dropped 8 bases and J dropped 4; count of bases not matched to a gene: 10. The CDR3 runs to 15 residues. In nucleotides, the CDR3 is TGTGCCAGCGCACACCGGACAGGTACCACCGGGGAGCTGTTTTTT. Translation: CASAHRTGTTGELFF.

V is TRBV6-5 and J is TRBJ1-2; a weak D match, TRBD1 (5 bases). Trimming removed 10 bases from V and 6 bases from J, with 18 bases in between. The CDR3 contains 13 residues. Germline CDR1 MNHEY, CDR2 SVGAGI. CDR3 loop: CAIKGPAGHGYTF. DNA of the CDR3: TGTGCCATCAAGGGGCCCGCGGGACATGGCTACACCTTC.

The rearrangement uses TRBV29-1 and TRBJ2-2; D might be TRBD1 (6 bases). The CDR3 loop spans 13 amino acids. Trimming cost V 4 bases and J 2 bases, with 8 bases left between them. The germline gives CDR1 SQVTM, CDR2 ANQGSEA. As DNA, the CDR3 is TGCAGCGTTGTAGGGGGTAACACCGGGGAGCTGTTTTTT. Protein: CSVVGGNTGELFF.